Presented here are 4 T cell receptor beta chains from one specimen sequenced in a study of T cell repertoires in cytomegalovirus infection. One entry per CDR3 protein, called by TCRdb with MiXCR from the reads. The sample holds 300,000 to 400,000 distinct CDR3 sequences; 20% to 25% are singletons and the top ten take roughly 13%. Their antigens remain unidentified. This material consisted of cultured PBMCs, taken from culture after CMV antigen stimulation. Receptors were obtained from a human donor in good health (CMV status not recorded). Some clones in this sample may be carry-over from other donors' samples.

This clonotype was seen just once. The V and J genes are TRBV6-6 and TRBJ2-7, with 7 bases lining up with TRBD1. The CDR3 totals 12 residues. Germline CDR1 reads MNHNY; CDR2 reads SVGAGI (reference sequence). Trimming at V came to 6 bases and at J to 7 bases, leaving 6 bases not matched to a gene. The chain's CDR3 is CASSATGDEQYV. The CDR3, as DNA: TGTGCCAGCAGCGCCACAGGGGATGAGCAGTACGTC.

The CDR3 DNA follows: TGTGCCAGCAGCTTGGAGACTGCATGGGGGGAGCAGTACGTC. The encoded protein is CASSLETAWGEQYV. This chain links TRBV5-5 with TRBJ2-7; D is possibly TRBD1 or TRBD2 (5 bases each). The germline CDR1 and CDR2 sequences are SGHKS and YYEKEE (reference sequence). There are 14 residues in the CDR3. Trimming pared 0 bases from V and 7 bases from J, leaving 14 bases between.

This clonotype was seen only a few times. J is TRBJ2-5 and V is TRBV12-3 or TRBV12-4; 8 bases match TRBD1. The trim removed 6 bases at V and 5 bases at J, leaving 14 bases unmatched. The CDR3 loop spans 16 amino acids. The CDR3, as DNA: TGTGCCAGCAGCCGTGGACAGGGAGATATTCCGGAGACCCAGTACTTC. Translating gives CASSRGQGDIPETQYF.

This clonotype turned up a few times. The chain combines TRBV11-3 with TRBJ2-5, with 8 positions matching TRBD2. Germline values: CDR1 SGHNT, CDR2 YENEEA. V gave up 5 bases and J gave up 0 bases; unmatched junction bases: 11. This CDR3 is 17 amino acids long. Here the CDR3 DNA reads TGTGCCAGCAGCCACGGGCTAGCGGGTTCGTACCAAGAGACCCAGTACTTC. This sequence encodes CASSHGLAGSYQETQYF.